The 12 T cell receptor beta chains given below trace back to one sample, sequenced in a study of preoperative IRX-2 immunotherapy in early breast cancer. The data were produced by immunoSEQ multiplex PCR, yet TCRdb's version contains in-frame clones alone and is incomplete. The repertoire has tens of thousands of clones, 90% to 95% of them found once; the top ten carry 15% to 20%. Specified treatment: preoperative locoregional IRX-2 cytokine immunotherapy. The sequences come from tumor tissue, collected after IRX-2 immunotherapy. These receptors all come from a human donor with breast cancer.

The chain carries TRBV27 and TRBJ2-5; D might be TRBD1 or TRBD2, each matching 5 bases. The CDR3 totals 14 residues. Germline V lookup: CDR1 MNHEY, CDR2 SMNVEV (reference sequence). V was pared by 5 bases and J by 10 bases, with 20 bases between. This CDR3 is CASSARDHPKGQYF. The DNA of the CDR3 is TGTGCCAGCAGTGCCCGGGACCATCCAAAGGGCCAGTACTTC.

The count of this clone is one. The chain's CDR3 is CASGRETQYF. The CDR3 region has the DNA TGTGCCAGCGGAAGAGAGACCCAGTACTTC. The rearrangement joins TRBV2 to TRBJ2-5, with D unclear. Deletions cut 8 bases from V and 4 bases from J, with 5 bases between. CDR1 and CDR2 (germline): SNHLY, FYNNEI. This CDR3 region has 10 residues.

The chain links TRBV7-8 to TRBJ1-1; 7 bases are a match to TRBD1. From germline, CDR1 is SGHVS and CDR2 FQNEAQ. This CDR3 has 15 residues. Trimming took 1 base from V and 6 from J; bases not matched to a gene: 8. DNA of the CDR3: TGTGCCAGCAGCTTAGGGCGACAGGGAGGCCCTGAAGCTTTCTTT. Protein: CASSLGRQGGPEAFF.

CDR3 sequence reads: CASRKTAGSSYEQYF. The CDR3 DNA is TGTGCCAGCAGGAAGACGGCGGGGAGCTCCTACGAGCAGTACTTC. The J gene is TRBJ2-7, the V gene TRBV7-9; D possibly corresponds to TRBD2 (6 bases). V was clipped by 6 bases and J by 0 bases, with 15 bases between them. The V gene's germline CDR1 is SEHNR and CDR2 FQNEAQ (reference sequence). This CDR3 contains 15 residues. The whole variable domain, filled in from reference TRBV7-9 and TRBJ2-7, reads DTGVSQNPRHKITKRGQNVTFRCDPISEHNRLYWYRQTLGQGPEFLTYFQNEAQLEKSRLLSDRFSAERPKGSFSTLEIQRTEQGDSAMYLCASRKTAGSSYEQYFGPGTRLTVT.

This chain uses TRBV29-1 with TRBJ1-1; D unresolved. The CDR3 sequence is 10 residues long. Germline loops: CDR1 SQVTM, CDR2 ANQGSEA. V lost 4 bases to trimming and J lost 6 bases, with 6 bases between them. The CDR3 loop is CSVGVAEAFF. The CDR3, as DNA: TGCAGCGTTGGAGTAGCTGAAGCTTTCTTT.

The V gene is TRBV29-1, the J gene TRBJ1-1; 8 bases align to TRBD1. Germline V CDR1 and CDR2: SQVTM, ANQGSEA. J was trimmed by 11 bases and V by 2 bases; bases with no gene match: 13. The CDR3 totals 14 residues. The CDR3 DNA is TGCAGCGTTGAATTCGAGGGCAGGGGGCGATGGGCTTTCTTT. This encodes CSVEFEGRGRWAFF.

The chain has TRBV5-1 and TRBJ2-3; 7 bases agree with TRBD1. V gave up 7 bases and J gave up 6 bases; unmatched junction bases: 8. The CDR3 is made up of 13 amino acids. Germline V gene data show CDR1 as SGHRS and CDR2 as YFSETQ. CDR3 in amino acids: CASAGGPRDTQYF. In DNA form, the CDR3 reads TGCGCCAGCGCAGGGGGTCCGAGGGATACGCAGTATTTT.

The chain employs TRBV12-5 and TRBJ1-6; D remains unclear. The CDR3 is made up of 13 amino acids. The germline gives CDR1 LGHNT, CDR2 FRNRAP. V was clipped by 1 base and J by 8 bases, with 6 bases between them. CDR3 coding DNA: TGTGCTAGTGGTTTGGACACCTATTCACCCCTCCACTTT. Protein: CASGLDTYSPLHF.

This clone was seen a single time. CDR3 protein: CASSALAGGLETQYF. The CDR3, as DNA: TGTGCCAGCAGTGCGCTAGCGGGGGGGCTAGAGACCCAGTACTTC. This chain links TRBV6-1 with TRBJ2-5, with 12 bases identical to TRBD2. Germline CDR1 is MNHNS and CDR2 is SASEGT. Trimming cost V 4 bases and J 4 bases; bases outside gene matches: 4. The CDR3 is 15 residues long.

J is TRBJ2-1 and V is TRBV19; no clear D. The CDR3 length is 11 residues. Trimming removed 8 bases from V and 9 bases from J, with 11 bases in between. CDR1 and CDR2 (germline): LNHDA, SQIVND (reference sequence). CDR3 in DNA: TGTGCCAGTGAATCCCGCTTTGAGCAGTTCTTC. Residues: CASESRFEQFF.

The chain uses TRBV2 and TRBJ1-1; 7 bases match TRBD1. The CDR3 sequence is 15 residues long. Per the germline V gene, CDR1 is SNHLY and CDR2 is FYNNEI. Trimming removed 6 bases from V and 1 base from J; junction bases left unmatched: 8. The CDR3 nucleotides are TGTGCCAGCAGAGACCGACAGGGCACGAACACTGAAGCTTTCTTT. Residues: CASRDRQGTNTEAFF.

This chain joins TRBV5-6 and TRBJ2-1, with 8 nucleotides matching TRBD2. Germline V gives CDR1 SGHDT, CDR2 YYEEEE. This CDR3 comprises 17 residues. Trimming cost V 4 bases and J 1 base; bases outside gene matches: 10. The CDR3 region is CASSLPTSGRSYNEQFF. CDR3 sequence (DNA): TGTGCCAGCAGCCTGCCTACTAGCGGTAGATCCTACAATGAGCAGTTCTTC.